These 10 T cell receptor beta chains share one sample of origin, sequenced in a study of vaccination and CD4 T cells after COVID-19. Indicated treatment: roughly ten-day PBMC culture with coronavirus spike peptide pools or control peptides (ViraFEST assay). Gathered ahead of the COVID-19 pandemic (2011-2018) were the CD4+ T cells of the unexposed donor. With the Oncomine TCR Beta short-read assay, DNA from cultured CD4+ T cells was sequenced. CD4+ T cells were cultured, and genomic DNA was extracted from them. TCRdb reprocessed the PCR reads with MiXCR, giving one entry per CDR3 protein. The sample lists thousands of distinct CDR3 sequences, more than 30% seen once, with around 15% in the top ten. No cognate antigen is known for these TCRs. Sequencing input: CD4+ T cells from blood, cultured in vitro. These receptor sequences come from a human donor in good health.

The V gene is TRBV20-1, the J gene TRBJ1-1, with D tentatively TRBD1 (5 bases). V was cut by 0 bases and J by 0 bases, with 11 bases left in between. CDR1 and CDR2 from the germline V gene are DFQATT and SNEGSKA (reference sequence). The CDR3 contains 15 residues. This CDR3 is CSARDVGRLNTEAFF. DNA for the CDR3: TGCAGTGCTAGAGATGTGGGACGGTTGAACACTGAAGCTTTCTTT.

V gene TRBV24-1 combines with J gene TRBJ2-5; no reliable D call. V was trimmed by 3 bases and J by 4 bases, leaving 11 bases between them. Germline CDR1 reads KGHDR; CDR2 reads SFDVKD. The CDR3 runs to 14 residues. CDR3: CATSDAGMGETQYF. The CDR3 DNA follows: TGTGCCACCAGTGATGCAGGAATGGGAGAGACCCAGTACTTC.

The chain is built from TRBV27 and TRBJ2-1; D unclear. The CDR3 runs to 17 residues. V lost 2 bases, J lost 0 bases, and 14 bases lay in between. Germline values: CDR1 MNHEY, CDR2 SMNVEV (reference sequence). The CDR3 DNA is TGTGCCAGCAGTTTACGAGCCATCCGTACCTCCTACAATGAGCAGTTCTTC. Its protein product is CASSLRAIRTSYNEQFF.

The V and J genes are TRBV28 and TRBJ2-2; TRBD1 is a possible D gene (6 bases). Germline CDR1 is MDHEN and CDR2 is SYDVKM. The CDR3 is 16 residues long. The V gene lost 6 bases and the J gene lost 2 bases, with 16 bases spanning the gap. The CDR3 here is CASSPAGRGNTGELFF. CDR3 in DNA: TGTGCCAGCAGCCCGGCCGGCAGGGGAAACACCGGGGAGCTGTTTTTT.

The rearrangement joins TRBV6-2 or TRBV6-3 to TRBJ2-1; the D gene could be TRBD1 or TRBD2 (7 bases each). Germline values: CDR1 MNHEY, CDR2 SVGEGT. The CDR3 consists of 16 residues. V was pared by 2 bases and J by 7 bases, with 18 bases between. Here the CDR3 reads CASSYLRGRGGNEQFF. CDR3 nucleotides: TGTGCCAGCAGTTACCTTAGGGGGCGCGGGGGAAATGAGCAGTTCTTC.

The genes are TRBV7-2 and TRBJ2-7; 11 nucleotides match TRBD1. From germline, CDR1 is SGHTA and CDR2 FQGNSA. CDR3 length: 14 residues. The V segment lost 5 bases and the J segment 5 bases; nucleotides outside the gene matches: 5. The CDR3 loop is CASSQDRGLDEQYF. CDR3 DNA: TGTGCCAGCAGCCAGGACAGGGGGCTTGACGAGCAGTACTTC.

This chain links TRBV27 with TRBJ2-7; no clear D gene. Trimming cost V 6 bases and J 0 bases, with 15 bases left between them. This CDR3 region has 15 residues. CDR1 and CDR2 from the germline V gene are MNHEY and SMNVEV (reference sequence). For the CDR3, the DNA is TGTGCCAGCAGCTCCGACCTGTCCGCCTCCTACGAGCAGTACTTC. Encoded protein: CASSSDLSASYEQYF.

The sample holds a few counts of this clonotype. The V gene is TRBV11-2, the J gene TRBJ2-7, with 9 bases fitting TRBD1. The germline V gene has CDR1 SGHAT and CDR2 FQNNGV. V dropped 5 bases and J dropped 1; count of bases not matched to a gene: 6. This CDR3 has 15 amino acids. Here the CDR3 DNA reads TGTGCCAGCAGCCCCGGGACAGGGATTTCCTACGAGCAGTACTTC. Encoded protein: CASSPGTGISYEQYF.

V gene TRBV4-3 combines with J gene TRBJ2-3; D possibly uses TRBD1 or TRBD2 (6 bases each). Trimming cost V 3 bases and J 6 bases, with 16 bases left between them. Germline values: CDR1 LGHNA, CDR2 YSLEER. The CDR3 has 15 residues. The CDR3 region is CASSQDKLGGDTQYF. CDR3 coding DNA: TGCGCCAGCAGCCAGGACAAACTAGGGGGGGATACGCAGTATTTT.

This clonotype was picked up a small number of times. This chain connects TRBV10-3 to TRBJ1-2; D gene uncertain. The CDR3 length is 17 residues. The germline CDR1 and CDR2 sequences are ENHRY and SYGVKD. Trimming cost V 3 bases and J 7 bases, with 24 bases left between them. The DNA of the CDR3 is TGTGCCATCAGTGATGGTGGTCTTAAGTCCGTCGGAGGTGGCTACACCTTC. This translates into CAISDGGLKSVGGGYTF.